This TCR beta chain was captured by sequencing in a study of T cells after posttransplantation cyclophosphamide (dated by TCRdb to between 2015 and 2016). The study in broad terms: Using TRB sequencing, the study followed how the T cell repertoire rebuilt after myeloablative bone marrow transplantation with posttransplantation cyclophosphamide given as GVHD prophylaxis. Because TRA and TRB clonality correlated tightly in roughly 10 samples, the subsequent TCR analyses were limited to TRB only. In 3 patients, TRB sequencing was also performed on up to 3 more blood samples taken 2 to 5.2 years after transplant, and in 4 patients, pretransplant blood was also TRB-sequenced. Samples from 30 to 40 PTCy-treated patients and 15 to 20 related bone marrow donors of those patients were subjected to antigen receptor sequencing. TRB sequencing was performed on blood from all 35 or so PTCy patients with 1-year posttransplant specimens. Public TRB sequences were searched against a database of over 3,600 sequences associated with responses to pathogens, tumor antigens, self-antigens and alloantigens.

A note on this clone: Its target antigen remains unknown. Base qualities were left out, and no much larger clone turns up one base away.

Germline trimming: 6 bases from V, 2 bases from J; junction bases outside gene matches: 6. For CDR1 and CDR2, the germline V gene (reference sequence) lists SEHNR and FQNEAQ. The CDR3 measures 16 amino acids from cysteine to phenylalanine. The CDR3 DNA has 48 bases and is translated from base 1. Related bone marrow donors provided peripheral blood samples on the day of marrow donation. Viable CD3+CD4+ or CD3+CD8+ cells that were CCR7+CD45RA+CD45RO-CD95-CD27+CD28+ were defined as naive T cells. Peripheral blood and bone marrow mononuclear cells were isolated by Ficoll-Hypaque density centrifugation and were cryopreserved. Sorting of CD4+ and CD8+ T cells, including naive and memory subsets, was performed by FACS on a FACSAria II. TRB sequencing was run on genomic DNA with either the immunoSEQ assay at survey resolution or the hsTCRB kit. The paper's data handling went like this. The immunoSEQ software handled initial read processing, and the LymphoSeq R package was used for repertoire analyses. Clonality was calculated as 1 minus normalized Shannon entropy, and the Gini coefficient was also calculated for each TRB dataset. Phenotypes of unsorted samples were inferred by mapping TRB sequences from sorted subsets of the recipient or donor onto the same recipient's unsorted samples. The source is immuneACCESS, and TCRdb retained only in-frame sequences with V and J called. Part of the clones is not carried over; for the studies checked, unresolved V genes explain less than half of this, and the remainder is unexplained. That table furnishes V, J and clone size, whereas the DNA furnished D and trimming. This sample comprises roughly 20,000 clones, nearly 99% of them detected only once. The top ten clones comprise about 0.13% of the sample.

Beyond this particular receptor, the publication reports: Across the 45 to 55 patients, TRB clonality was highly associated with recipient CMV seropositivity and CMV reactivation, and diversity with PTCy was similar to that in the CNI/methotrexate controls. The TRB repertoires of T cells infiltrating skin or the GI tract showed only limited overlap with the TRB repertoires found in blood. At 1-2 months, donor-recipient similarity was low but rose over the first year, and the later blood repertoires were often dominated by donor CD8+ memory clones.

The sequence links TRBV7-9 to TRBJ2-2; 10 of the junction bases match TRBD2. This receptor was identified in a man in his forties or fifties in good health, CMV-negative, and a related stem cell transplant donor. Sequenced material: naive CD8+ T cells sorted from PBMCs. In nucleotide form, the sequence is TGTGCCAGCAGTCGGGGACTAGCGAGTAACACCGGGGAGCTGTTTTTT. It translates as CASSRGLASNTGELFF.